This T cell receptor (beta chain) appears in the sequencing data of a study of T cell repertoires in ileal Crohn's disease. The wider study: At surgery, approximately 33% of patients smoked, with median disease duration about eight years. General observations from the study: Mucosal expansions were suggested to be mainly CD8 T cells.

V was clipped by 1 base and J by 3 bases; unmatched bases: 13. The CDR3 spans 18 residues. Germline-derived CDR1 and CDR2 are SGHNT and YENEEA. Generated by immunoSEQ multiplex PCR, the TCRdb table keeps only in-frame clones and is missing some. The table has about 7,000 clones, 70% seen once. Details on this clone: The antigen remains undetermined.

This sequence joins TRBV11-3 and TRBJ2-7; 9 nucleotides agree with TRBD2. The TCR originated in an adult with Crohn's disease. Source material: ileal tissue. The CDR3 DNA follows: TGTGCCAGCAGCTTAGGTTCCCCTAGCGGGGTGTTTCTCTACGAGCAGTACTTC. The encoded protein is CASSLGSPSGVFLYEQYF.